Each of the 28 T cell receptor beta chains below was sequenced from the same sample in a study of T cells in Graves' hyperthyroidism and ophthalmopathy. The CDR3 regions of TCR beta were amplified from RNA transcripts. The study used the HTBI primer set for a first-round RT-PCR of the TCR CDR3. TCRdb ran MiXCR on the multiplex PCR reads and lists one entry per CDR3 protein. The profile covers around 400,000 distinct CDR3 sequences, with 15% to 19% appearing a single time and around a quarter taken by the ten largest. Input material: blood. The receptors shown here come from a woman between 18 and 29 years old with Graves' hyperthyroidism that later progressed to Graves' ophthalmopathy.

Many counts were recorded for this clonotype. The V call is TRBV6-6, the J call TRBJ2-5; 11 bases are shared with TRBD2. Germline CDR1 reads MNHNY; CDR2 reads SVGAGI (reference sequence). The V segment lost 2 bases and the J segment 4 bases; nucleotides outside the gene matches: 6. The CDR3 is 16 amino acids. CDR3 bases: TGTGCCAGCAGTTACGGACTAGCGGGCAATGGAGAGACCCAGTACTTC. Its translation: CASSYGLAGNGETQYF.

This clonotype was seen ten or more times. The chain uses TRBV5-1 and TRBJ2-3; D might be TRBD2 (5 bases). Trimming pared 1 base from V and 4 bases from J, leaving 10 bases between. This CDR3 region has 14 residues. The germline CDR1 and CDR2 sequences are SGHRS and YFSETQ. CDR3 sequence (DNA): TGCGCCAGCAGCTTGCTACCAGCGGCAGATACGCAGTATTTT. Amino acid sequence: CASSLLPAADTQYF.

This clonotype was seen many times. V and J are TRBV6-1 and TRBJ1-2; D remains unclear. Looked up from germline, CDR1 is MNHNS and CDR2 is SASEGT. The CDR3 totals 14 residues. Trimming left V 5 bases short and J 8 bases short, with 18 bases between. CDR3 sequence reads: CASSYVQAEYGYTF. CDR3 DNA sequence: TGTGCCAGCAGTTACGTGCAGGCCGAATACGGCTACACCTTC.

The CDR3 coding sequence is TGTGCCAGCAGTGGACCAAGCTCTGGAAACACCATATATTTT. It specifies CASSGPSSGNTIYF. The J gene is TRBJ1-3, the V gene TRBV9; no reliable D call. CDR1 is SGDLS, CDR2 YYNGEE, per germline. The CDR3 is made up of 14 amino acids. V lost 5 bases and J 0 bases, leaving 9 bases between the germline ends.

This clonotype has at least ten counts. The chain carries TRBV29-1 and TRBJ2-1; 9 bases are shared with TRBD2. Per germline, CDR1 SQVTM and CDR2 ANQGSEA. The V and J ends lost 4 bases and 2 bases, in that order; junction bases with no gene match: 6. CDR3 length equals 15 residues. This CDR3 is CSVGKAGGTYNEQFF. DNA of the CDR3: TGCAGCGTTGGAAAAGCGGGAGGTACCTACAATGAGCAGTTCTTC.

This clonotype was picked up a small number of times. This may arise from a read error, as a much more abundant clone is one base away. The gene calls are TRBV11-2 and TRBJ1-2, with 7 positions matching TRBD1. This CDR3 is built from 15 residues. The germline V gene has CDR1 SGHAT and CDR2 FQNNGV. The CDR3 loop is CASSLATGANYDYTF. The CDR3, as DNA: TGTGCCAGCAGCCTCGCAACAGGGGCTAACTATGACTACACCTTC.

Many counts were recorded for this clonotype. The V gene is TRBV5-1, the J gene TRBJ2-2, with 7 nucleotides matching TRBD2. CDR1 is SGHRS, CDR2 YFSETQ, per germline. The length of the CDR3 is 16 residues. V trimming: 3 bases; J trimming: 3 bases; junction bases outside the gene matches: 8. CDR3 bases: TGCGCCAGCAGCTCCCCTACTAGCGAGTACACCGGGGAGCTGTTTTTT. Amino acid sequence: CASSSPTSEYTGELFF.

This clonotype was seen at least ten times. V is TRBV12-5 and J is TRBJ2-7; TRBD2 agrees at 7 bases. CDR3 length equals 15 residues. Germline assignment: CDR1 LGHNT and CDR2 FRNRAP. Trimming at V came to 7 bases and at J to 6 bases, leaving 15 bases not matched to a gene. The CDR3 sequence is CASENPSQRDPEQYF. The CDR3 DNA follows: TGTGCTAGTGAGAACCCCAGCCAGCGGGATCCCGAGCAGTACTTC.

This clonotype turned up a few times. V is TRBV7-2 and J is TRBJ2-5, with 7 nucleotides matching TRBD1. The CDR3 sequence is 19 residues long. CDR1 and CDR2 from the germline V gene are SGHTA and FQGNSA. Losses at the gene ends were 3 bases for V and 0 bases for J; bases not matched to a gene: 16. The CDR3 is CASSFRPLRDRIYQETQYF. The CDR3 coding sequence is TGTGCCAGCAGCTTTCGCCCGCTCCGGGACAGAATTTACCAAGAGACCCAGTACTTC. The full variable domain, with the rest looked up from reference TRBV7-2 and TRBJ2-5, is GAGVSQSPSNKVTEKGKDVELRCDPISGHTALYWYRQSLGQGLEFLIYFQGNSAPDKSGLPSDRFSAERTGGSVSTLTIQRTQQEDSAVYLCASSFRPLRDRIYQETQYFGPGTRLLVL.

This clonotype was seen repeatedly, ten times or more. The CDR3 DNA follows: TGTGCCAGCAGCTCGGGACAGACCCTAGGGCAGCAGTACTTC. Protein sequence: CASSSGQTLGQQYF. V gene TRBV7-9 combines with J gene TRBJ2-7, with 7 bases matching TRBD1. The J segment lost 8 bases and the V segment lost 4 bases, leaving 11 bases of the junction unmatched. The length of the CDR3 is 14 residues. In germline, CDR1 is SEHNR, CDR2 FQNEAQ (reference sequence).

This chain links TRBV6-1 with TRBJ2-1; a weak D match, TRBD2 (5 bases). CDR1 and CDR2 (germline): MNHNS, SASEGT. V dropped 0 bases and J dropped 7 bases, with 7 bases sitting between them. The CDR3 totals 13 residues. CDR3 nucleotides: TGTGCCAGCAGTGAAGCTAGCGAAAATGAGCAGTTCTTC. It specifies CASSEASENEQFF.

This clonotype was observed a handful of times. This rearrangement joins TRBV18 to TRBJ1-5; TRBD1 aligns across 9 bases. With V trimmed by 3 bases and J by 6 bases, 3 bases remained unmatched. The germline V gene has CDR1 KGHSH and CDR2 LQKENI. The CDR3 length is 14 residues. CDR3 nucleotide sequence: TGTGCCAGCTCACCGAACAGGGGGCTTCAGCCCCAGCATTTT. Translating gives CASSPNRGLQPQHF.

This clonotype has at least ten counts. The chain carries TRBV27 and TRBJ1-4; D is ambiguous. The CDR3 loop spans 16 amino acids. Per the germline V gene, CDR1 is MNHEY and CDR2 is SMNVEV (reference sequence). Trimming shortened V by 3 bases and J by 0 bases, and 11 bases separated the two germline ends. The CDR3 loop is CASSLSPSATNEKLFF. The CDR3 DNA sequence: TGTGCCAGCAGTTTGAGTCCCAGTGCAACTAATGAAAAACTGTTTTTT.

Of note for this clonotype: Germline and junction disagree at one end, which may indicate a read error. In DNA form, the CDR3 reads TGTGCCAGCAGTGAAAAATCGGCAGGGACAGCGGCAGCTGGAGCCAACGTCCTGACTTTC. As protein: CASSEKSAGTAAAGANVLTF. The gene calls are TRBV2 and TRBJ2-6; TRBD1 agrees at 7 bases. Germline-derived CDR1 and CDR2 are SNHLY and FYNNEI. This CDR3 region has 20 residues.

The genes are TRBV28 and TRBJ1-4; D remains ambiguous. V was clipped by 8 bases and J by 4 bases, with 14 bases between them. CDR1 and CDR2 (germline): MDHEN, SYDVKM. CDR3 length equals 14 residues. This chain's CDR3 is CASENVGNNEKLFF. The CDR3 DNA follows: TGTGCCAGCGAAAACGTGGGCAATAATGAAAAACTGTTTTTT.

This sequence joins TRBV18 and TRBJ1-6; possibly TRBD1 for D (5 bases). Looked up from germline, CDR1 is KGHSH and CDR2 is LQKENI. CDR3 size: 13 residues. V was cut by 4 bases and J by 10 bases, with 11 bases left in between. The CDR3 is CASSRGGVSPLHF. The CDR3 DNA sequence: TGTGCCAGCTCACGGGGAGGGGTCTCACCCCTCCACTTT.

This clonotype was counted many times. The chain combines TRBV30 with TRBJ2-2; no firm D call. V was clipped by 2 bases and J by 4 bases, with 8 bases between them. Germline lookup yields CDR1 GTSNPN and CDR2 SVGIG (reference sequence). The CDR3 has 13 residues. The DNA for the CDR3 is TGTGCCTGGAGTCAACAGACCACCGGGGAGCTGTTTTTT. Protein product: CAWSQQTTGELFF.

In its sample, this clonotype was seen many times. The chain uses TRBV7-9 and TRBJ2-7; D uncertain. Germline lookup yields CDR1 SEHNR and CDR2 FQNEAQ (reference sequence). The V end was cut by 4 bases, the J end by 0 bases, with 13 bases between. There are 15 residues in the CDR3. The CDR3 DNA reads TGTGCCAGCAGCTCGACACCCACTACCTCCTACGAGCAGTACTTC. As protein: CASSSTPTTSYEQYF.

This clonotype occurred a few times. Possible read error: a much larger clone is one base away. The chain joins TRBV12-3 or TRBV12-4 to TRBJ2-7; TRBD1 aligns across 9 bases. The CDR3 contains 19 residues. V lost 6 bases to trimming and J lost 2 bases; unmatched junction nucleotides: 20. CDR3 residues: CASSRLSQHPGQGPYEQYF. In nucleotides, the CDR3 is TGTGCCAGCAGCCGCCTATCACAGCACCCGGGACAGGGTCCCTACGAGCAGTACTTC.

The rearrangement links TRBV7-9 to TRBJ2-1, with D perhaps assigned TRBD1 or TRBD2 (5 bases each). The DNA end favors TRBJ2-7, so the J call may be wrong. The CDR3 runs 17 residues. Germline V gene data show CDR1 as SEHNR and CDR2 as FQNEAQ (reference sequence). As DNA, the CDR3 is TGTGCCAGCAGCCACTCGGTGGGGGAGAGCTCCTACAATGAGCAGTACTTC. Encoded protein: CASSHSVGESSYNEQYF.

The sample holds many counts of this clonotype. V is TRBV28 and J is TRBJ1-4, with D uncertain. In germline, CDR1 is MDHEN, CDR2 SYDVKM. The CDR3 is 14 residues long. Trimming took off 5 bases at V and 7 bases at J, with 14 bases between the two ends. This CDR3 is CASSLNSWGEKLFF. CDR3 sequence (DNA): TGTGCCAGCAGTCTAAACTCATGGGGTGAAAAACTGTTTTTT.

There are a few counts of this clonotype. The chain has TRBV12-3 or TRBV12-4 and TRBJ2-5, with D possibly being TRBD1 or TRBD2 (5 bases each). The CDR3 runs to 14 residues. Deletions cut 3 bases from V and 3 bases from J, with 11 bases between. CDR3 DNA sequence: TGTGCCAGCAGTTTTTGGGTGGGGGAAGAGACCCAGTACTTC. Amino acids: CASSFWVGEETQYF.

There are a few counts of this clonotype. The chain is built from TRBV5-1 and TRBJ1-4, with TRBD1 matching over 10 bases. CDR3 length: 14 residues. Germline CDR1 reads SGHRS; CDR2 reads YFSETQ. The junction had 2 bases not matched to a gene; V was cut back by 3 bases and J by 6 bases. CDR3 loop: CASSWTGGDEKLFF. The CDR3 bases are TGCGCCAGCAGCTGGACAGGGGGGGATGAAAAACTGTTTTTT. The whole variable domain, filled in from reference TRBV5-1 and TRBJ1-4, reads KAGVTQTPRYLIKTRGQQVTLSCSPISGHRSVSWYQQTPGQGLQFLFEYFSETQRNKGNFPGRFSGRQFSNSRSEMNVSTLELGDSALYLCASSWTGGDEKLFFGSGTQLSVL.

V usage is TRBV9 and J usage is TRBJ2-6, with D perhaps matching TRBD1 (6 bases). V lost 3 bases, J lost 0 bases, and 10 bases lay in between. The CDR3 has 16 residues. Germline CDR1 reads SGDLS; CDR2 reads YYNGEE. CDR3 residues: CASSARGDSGANVLTF. DNA of the CDR3: TGTGCCAGCAGCGCCAGGGGTGACTCTGGGGCCAACGTCCTGACTTTC.

With respect to this clonotype: Since a much larger clone is just one base distant, this may be a read error. The J gene is TRBJ2-1, the V gene TRBV7-2; 9 bases align to TRBD2. The CDR3 runs to 14 residues. The ends lost 3 bases at V and 10 bases at J; junction bases unmatched: 7. The germline gives CDR1 SGHTA, CDR2 FQGNSA. CDR3 sequence (DNA): TGTGCCAGCAGCTTGGGAGCGGGAGGAAAGGAGCAGTTCTTC. This translates into CASSLGAGGKEQFF.

This clonotype was detected many times. The J gene is TRBJ2-7, the V gene TRBV20-1; D is unclear. CDR3 length: 12 amino acids. Trimming took 6 bases from V and 2 from J, leaving 11 bases between them. Per germline, CDR1 DFQATT and CDR2 SNEGSKA (reference sequence). CDR3 sequence: CSAAETTYEQYF. CDR3 nucleotide sequence: TGCAGTGCGGCGGAGACAACCTACGAGCAGTACTTC.

On this clonotype itself: Given the absence of the conserved phenylalanine or tryptophan at the CDR3 end, a read error is likely. CDR3 protein: CASSGGGGGGETQYI. The CDR3, as DNA: TGTGCCAGCAGCGGGGGAGGCGGTGGGGGAGAGACCCAGTACATC. The chain carries TRBV9 and TRBJ2-5, with D tentatively TRBD2 (6 bases). This CDR3 comprises 15 residues. Per germline, CDR1 SGDLS and CDR2 YYNGEE. With 3 bases removed from V and 4 bases from J, the gap between germline ends came to 16 bases.

In its sample, this clonotype was seen a few times. The germline gene is not matched at one end of the junction; a read error may be the cause. The V gene is TRBV13, the J gene TRBJ2-7; D not resolved. Germline V gene sequence: CDR1 PRHDT, CDR2 FYEKMQ (reference sequence). The CDR3 consists of 15 residues. The CDR3 reads CASSPNFGPAYEQYF. The CDR3 region has the DNA TGCGCCAGCAGCCCTAACTTTGGACCGGCCTACGAGCAGTACTTC.